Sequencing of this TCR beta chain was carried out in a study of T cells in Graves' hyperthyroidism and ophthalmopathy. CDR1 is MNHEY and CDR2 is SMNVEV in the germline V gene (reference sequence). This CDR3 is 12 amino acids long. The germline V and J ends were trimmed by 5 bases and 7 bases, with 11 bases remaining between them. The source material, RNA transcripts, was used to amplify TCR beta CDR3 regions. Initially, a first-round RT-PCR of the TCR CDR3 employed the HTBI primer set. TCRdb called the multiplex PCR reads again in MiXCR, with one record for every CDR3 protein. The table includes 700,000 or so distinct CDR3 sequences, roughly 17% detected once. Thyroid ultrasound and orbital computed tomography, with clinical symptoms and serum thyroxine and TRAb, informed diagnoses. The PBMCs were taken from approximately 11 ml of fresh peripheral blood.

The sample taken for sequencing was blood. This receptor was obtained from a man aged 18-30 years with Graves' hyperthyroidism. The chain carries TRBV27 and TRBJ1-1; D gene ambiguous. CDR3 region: CASSPSRGEAFF. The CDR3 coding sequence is TGTGCCAGCAGTCCCTCCCGGGGTGAAGCTTTCTTT.